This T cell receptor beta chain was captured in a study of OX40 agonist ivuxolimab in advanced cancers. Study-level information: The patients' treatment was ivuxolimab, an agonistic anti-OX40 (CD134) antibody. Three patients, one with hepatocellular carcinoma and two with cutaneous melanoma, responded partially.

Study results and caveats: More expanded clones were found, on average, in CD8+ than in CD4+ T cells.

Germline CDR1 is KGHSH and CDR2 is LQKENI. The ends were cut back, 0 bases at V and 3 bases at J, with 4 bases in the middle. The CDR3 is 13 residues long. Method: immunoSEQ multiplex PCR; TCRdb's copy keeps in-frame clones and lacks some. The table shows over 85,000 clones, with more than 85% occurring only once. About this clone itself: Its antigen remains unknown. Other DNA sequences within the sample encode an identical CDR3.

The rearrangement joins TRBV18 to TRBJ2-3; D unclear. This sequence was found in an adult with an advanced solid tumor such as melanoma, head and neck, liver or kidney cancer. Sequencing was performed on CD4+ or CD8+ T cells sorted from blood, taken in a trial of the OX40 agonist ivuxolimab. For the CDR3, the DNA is TGTGCCAGCTCACCACCGAGTACAGATACGCAGTATTTT. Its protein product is CASSPPSTDTQYF.